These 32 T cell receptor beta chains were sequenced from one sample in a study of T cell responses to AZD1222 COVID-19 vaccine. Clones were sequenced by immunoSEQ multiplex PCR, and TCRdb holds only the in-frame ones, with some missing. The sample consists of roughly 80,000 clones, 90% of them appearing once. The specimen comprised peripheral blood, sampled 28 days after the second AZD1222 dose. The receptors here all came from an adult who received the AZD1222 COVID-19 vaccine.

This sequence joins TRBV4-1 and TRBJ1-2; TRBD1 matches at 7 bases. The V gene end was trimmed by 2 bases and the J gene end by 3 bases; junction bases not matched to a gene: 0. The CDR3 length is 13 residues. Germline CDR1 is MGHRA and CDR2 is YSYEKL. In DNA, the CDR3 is TGCGCCAGCAGCCAACAGGGGGACTATGGCTACACCTTC. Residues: CASSQQGDYGYTF.

The DNA of the CDR3 is TGTGCCAGCAGTCAACAGGGGGGGTCCTACAATGAGCAGTTCTTC. This sequence encodes CASSQQGGSYNEQFF. The V and J genes are TRBV9 and TRBJ2-1; the D gene is possibly TRBD1 (8 bases). The CDR3 totals 15 residues. Germline V gene data show CDR1 as SGDLS and CDR2 as YYNGEE. Trimming stripped 5 bases from V and 1 base from J, with 13 bases between.

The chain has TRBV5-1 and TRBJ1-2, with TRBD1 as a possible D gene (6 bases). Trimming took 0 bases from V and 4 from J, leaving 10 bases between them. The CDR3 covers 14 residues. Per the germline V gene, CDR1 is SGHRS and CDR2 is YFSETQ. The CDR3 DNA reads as TGCGCCAGCAGCTTGGACGGGGGCGCCTATGGCTACACCTTC. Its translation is CASSLDGGAYGYTF. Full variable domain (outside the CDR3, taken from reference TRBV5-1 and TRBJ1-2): KAGVTQTPRYLIKTRGQQVTLSCSPISGHRSVSWYQQTPGQGLQFLFEYFSETQRNKGNFPGRFSGRQFSNSRSEMNVSTLELGDSALYLCASSLDGGAYGYTFGSGTRLTVV.

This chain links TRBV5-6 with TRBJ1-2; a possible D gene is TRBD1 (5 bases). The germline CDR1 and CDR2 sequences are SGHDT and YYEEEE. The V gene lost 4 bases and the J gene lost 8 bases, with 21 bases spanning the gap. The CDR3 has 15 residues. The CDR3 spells CASSAWDGRSRGYTF. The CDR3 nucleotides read TGTGCCAGCAGCGCCTGGGACGGACGATCTCGGGGCTACACCTTC.

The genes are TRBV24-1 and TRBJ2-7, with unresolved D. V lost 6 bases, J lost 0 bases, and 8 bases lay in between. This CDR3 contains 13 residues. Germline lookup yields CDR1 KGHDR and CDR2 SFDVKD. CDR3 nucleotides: TGTGCCACCAGTTATGTCATCTCCTACGAGCAGTACTTC. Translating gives CATSYVISYEQYF.

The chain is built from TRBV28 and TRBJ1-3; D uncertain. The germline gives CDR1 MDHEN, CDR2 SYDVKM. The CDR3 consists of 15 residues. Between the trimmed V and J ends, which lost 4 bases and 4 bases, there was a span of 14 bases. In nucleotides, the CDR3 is TGTGCCAGCAGTTATACAACCCTCGGGGGAAACACCATATATTTT. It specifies CASSYTTLGGNTIYF.

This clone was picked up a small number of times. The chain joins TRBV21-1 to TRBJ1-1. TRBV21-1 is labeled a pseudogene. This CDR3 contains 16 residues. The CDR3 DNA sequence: TGTGCCAGCAGCAAAGAAGGTCCCGGGAGATACACTGAAGCTTTCTTT. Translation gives CASSKEGPGRYTEAFF.

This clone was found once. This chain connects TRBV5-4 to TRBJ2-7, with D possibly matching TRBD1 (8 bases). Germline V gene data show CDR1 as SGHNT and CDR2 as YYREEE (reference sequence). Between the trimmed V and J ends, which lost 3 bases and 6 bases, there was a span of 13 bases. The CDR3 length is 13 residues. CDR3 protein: CASSSTGEGEQYF. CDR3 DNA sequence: TGTGCCAGCAGCTCGACAGGGGAGGGCGAGCAGTACTTC.

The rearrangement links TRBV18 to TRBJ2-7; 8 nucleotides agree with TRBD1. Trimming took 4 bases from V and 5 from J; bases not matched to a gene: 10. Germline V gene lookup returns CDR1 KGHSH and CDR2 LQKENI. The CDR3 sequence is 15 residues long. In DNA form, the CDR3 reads TGTGCCAGCTCACAATACCCTCCAGGGGGCGACGAGCAGTACTTC. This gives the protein CASSQYPPGGDEQYF.

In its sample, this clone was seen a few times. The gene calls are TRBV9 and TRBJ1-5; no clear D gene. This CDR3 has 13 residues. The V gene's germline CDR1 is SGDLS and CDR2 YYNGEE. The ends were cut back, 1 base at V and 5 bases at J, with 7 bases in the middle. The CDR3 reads CASSVSGDQPQHF. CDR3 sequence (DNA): TGTGCCAGCAGCGTATCGGGTGATCAGCCCCAGCATTTT.

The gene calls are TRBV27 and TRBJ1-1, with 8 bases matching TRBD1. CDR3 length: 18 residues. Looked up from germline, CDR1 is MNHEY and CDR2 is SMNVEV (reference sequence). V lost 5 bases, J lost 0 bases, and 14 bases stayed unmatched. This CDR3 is CASSLEGRTGTLNTEAFF. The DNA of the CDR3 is TGTGCCAGCAGTCTGGAGGGAAGGACAGGGACCTTGAACACTGAAGCTTTCTTT.

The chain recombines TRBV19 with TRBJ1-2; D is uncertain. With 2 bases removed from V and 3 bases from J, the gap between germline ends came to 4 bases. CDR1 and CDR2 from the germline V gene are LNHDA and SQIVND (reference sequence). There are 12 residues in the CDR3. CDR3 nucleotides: TGTGCCAGTAGTATAAGGGACTATGGCTACACCTTC. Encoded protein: CASSIRDYGYTF.

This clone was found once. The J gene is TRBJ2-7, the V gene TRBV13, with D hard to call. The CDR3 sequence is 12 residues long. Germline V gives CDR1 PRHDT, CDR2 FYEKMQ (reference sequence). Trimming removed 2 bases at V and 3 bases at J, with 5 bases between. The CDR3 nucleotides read TGTGCCAGCAGCTTATCCAACTACGAGCAGTACTTC. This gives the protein CASSLSNYEQYF.

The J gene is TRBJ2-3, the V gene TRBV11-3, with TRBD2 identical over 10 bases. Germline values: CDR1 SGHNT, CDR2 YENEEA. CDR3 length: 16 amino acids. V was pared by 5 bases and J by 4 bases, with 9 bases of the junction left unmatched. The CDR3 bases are TGTGCCAGCAGCCGAGGGGCTAGCGGGAGCCCAGATACGCAGTATTTT. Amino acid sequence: CASSRGASGSPDTQYF.

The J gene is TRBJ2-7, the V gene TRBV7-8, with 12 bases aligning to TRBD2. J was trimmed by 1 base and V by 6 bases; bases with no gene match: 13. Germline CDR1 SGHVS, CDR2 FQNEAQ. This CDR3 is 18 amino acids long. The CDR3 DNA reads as TGTGCCAGCAGACACTCTCCTTCGGGACTAGCGGGTTCCTACGAGCAGTACTTC. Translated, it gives CASRHSPSGLAGSYEQYF.

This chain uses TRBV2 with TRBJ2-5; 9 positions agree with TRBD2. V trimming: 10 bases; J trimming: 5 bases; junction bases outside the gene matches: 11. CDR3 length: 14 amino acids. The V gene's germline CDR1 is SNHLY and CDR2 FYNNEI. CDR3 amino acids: CANSLGTSTETQYF. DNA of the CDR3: TGTGCCAACTCACTCGGGACTAGCACGGAGACCCAGTACTTC. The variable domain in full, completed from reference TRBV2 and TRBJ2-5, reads EPEVTQTPSHQVTQMGQEVILRCVPISNHLYFYWYRQILGQKVEFLVSFYNNEISEKSEIFDDQFSVERPDGSNFTLKIRSTKLEDSAMYFCANSLGTSTETQYFGPGTRLLVL.

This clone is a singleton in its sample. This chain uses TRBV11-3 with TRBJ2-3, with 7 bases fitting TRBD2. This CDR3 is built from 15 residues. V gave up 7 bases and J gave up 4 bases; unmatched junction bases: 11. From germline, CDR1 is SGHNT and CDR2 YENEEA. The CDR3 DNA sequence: TGTGCCAGCACCCCTTTTCGCGGGAGCCCAGATACGCAGTATTTT. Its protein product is CASTPFRGSPDTQYF.

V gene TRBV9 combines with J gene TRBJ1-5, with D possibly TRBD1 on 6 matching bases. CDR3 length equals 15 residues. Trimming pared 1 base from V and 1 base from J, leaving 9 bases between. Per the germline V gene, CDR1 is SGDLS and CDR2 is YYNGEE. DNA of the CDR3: TGTGCCAGCAGCGTAACAGGGTTGAGCAATCAGCCCCAGCATTTT. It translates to CASSVTGLSNQPQHF.

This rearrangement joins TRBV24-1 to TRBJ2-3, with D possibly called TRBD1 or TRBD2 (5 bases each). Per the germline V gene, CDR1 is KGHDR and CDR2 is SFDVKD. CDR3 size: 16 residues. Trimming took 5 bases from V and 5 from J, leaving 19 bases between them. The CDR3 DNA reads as TGTGCCACCAGTGCTGGGACCCTTGTCGGAGGAGATACGCAGTATTTT. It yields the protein CATSAGTLVGGDTQYF.

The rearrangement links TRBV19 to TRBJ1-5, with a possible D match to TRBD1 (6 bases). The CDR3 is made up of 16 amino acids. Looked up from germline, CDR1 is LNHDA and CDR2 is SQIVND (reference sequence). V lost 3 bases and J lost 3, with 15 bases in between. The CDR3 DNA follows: TGTGCCAGTAGTATTGGCATGCGGGACACCAATCAGCCCCAGCATTTT. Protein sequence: CASSIGMRDTNQPQHF.

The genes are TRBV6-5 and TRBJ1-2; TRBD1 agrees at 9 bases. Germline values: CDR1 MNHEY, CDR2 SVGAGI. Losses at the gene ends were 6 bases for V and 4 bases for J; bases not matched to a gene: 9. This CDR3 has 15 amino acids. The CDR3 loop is CASRFTGGFLYGYTF. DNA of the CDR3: TGTGCCAGCAGATTTACAGGGGGCTTCCTCTATGGCTACACCTTC.

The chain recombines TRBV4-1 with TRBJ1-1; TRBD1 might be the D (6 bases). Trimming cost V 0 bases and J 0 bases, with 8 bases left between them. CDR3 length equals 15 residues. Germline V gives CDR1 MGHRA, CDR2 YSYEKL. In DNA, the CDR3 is TGCGCCAGCAGCCAAGATGGACAGCTGAACACTGAAGCTTTCTTT. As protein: CASSQDGQLNTEAFF.

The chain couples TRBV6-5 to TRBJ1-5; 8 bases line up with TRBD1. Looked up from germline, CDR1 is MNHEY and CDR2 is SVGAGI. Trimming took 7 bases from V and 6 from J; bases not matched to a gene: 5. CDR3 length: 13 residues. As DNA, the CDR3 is TGTGCCAGCACAGGACAGGGCGGTCAGCCCCAGCATTTT. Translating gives CASTGQGGQPQHF.

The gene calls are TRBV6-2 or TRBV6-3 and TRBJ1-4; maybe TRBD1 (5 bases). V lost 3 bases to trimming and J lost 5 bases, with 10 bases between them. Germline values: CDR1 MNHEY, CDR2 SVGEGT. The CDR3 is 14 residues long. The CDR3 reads CASSYPGLNEKLFF. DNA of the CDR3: TGTGCCAGCAGTTATCCGGGGCTGAATGAAAAACTGTTTTTT.

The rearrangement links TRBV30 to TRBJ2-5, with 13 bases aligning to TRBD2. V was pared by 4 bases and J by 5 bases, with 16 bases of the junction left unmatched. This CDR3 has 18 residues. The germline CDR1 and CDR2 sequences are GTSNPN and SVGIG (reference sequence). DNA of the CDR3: TGTGCCTGGAATGATGACAGAGGACTAGCGGGAGTTGGGGAGACCCAGTACTTC. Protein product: CAWNDDRGLAGVGETQYF.

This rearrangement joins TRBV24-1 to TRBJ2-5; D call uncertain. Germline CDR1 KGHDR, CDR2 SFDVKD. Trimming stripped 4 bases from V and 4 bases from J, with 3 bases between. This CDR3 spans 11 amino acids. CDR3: CATSEGETQYF. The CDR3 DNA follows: TGTGCCACCAGTGAGGGAGAGACCCAGTACTTC.

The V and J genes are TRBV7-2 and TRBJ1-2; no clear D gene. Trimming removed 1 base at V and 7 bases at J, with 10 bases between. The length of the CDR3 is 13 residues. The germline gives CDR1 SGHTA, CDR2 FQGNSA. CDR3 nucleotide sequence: TGTGCCAGCAGCTTAGGAGGCCTCCCTGGCTACACCTTC. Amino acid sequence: CASSLGGLPGYTF. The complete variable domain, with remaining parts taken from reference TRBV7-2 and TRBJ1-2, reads GAGVSQSPSNKVTEKGKDVELRCDPISGHTALYWYRQSLGQGLEFLIYFQGNSAPDKSGLPSDRFSAERTGGSVSTLTIQRTQQEDSAVYLCASSLGGLPGYTFGSGTRLTVV.

The CDR3 here is CASRRDLTYGYTF. CDR3 nucleotide sequence: TGCGCCAGTCGACGGGACTTAACCTATGGCTACACCTTC. The chain couples TRBV5-1 to TRBJ1-2; a weak D match, TRBD1 (5 bases). In germline, CDR1 is SGHRS, CDR2 YFSETQ. Trimming cost V 8 bases and J 4 bases, with 15 bases left between them. This CDR3 contains 13 residues.

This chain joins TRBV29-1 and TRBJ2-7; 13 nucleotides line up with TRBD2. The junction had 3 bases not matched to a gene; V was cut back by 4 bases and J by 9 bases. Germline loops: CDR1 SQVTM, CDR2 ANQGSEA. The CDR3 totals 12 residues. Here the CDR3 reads CSVGTSGSGQYF. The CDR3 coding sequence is TGCAGCGTTGGGACTAGCGGGAGTGGGCAGTACTTC.

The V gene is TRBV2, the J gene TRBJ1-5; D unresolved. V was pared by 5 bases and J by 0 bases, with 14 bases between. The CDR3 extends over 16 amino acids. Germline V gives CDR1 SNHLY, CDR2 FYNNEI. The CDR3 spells CASSKGSPYSNQPQHF. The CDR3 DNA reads TGTGCCAGCAGTAAGGGTTCCCCCTATAGCAATCAGCCCCAGCATTTT.

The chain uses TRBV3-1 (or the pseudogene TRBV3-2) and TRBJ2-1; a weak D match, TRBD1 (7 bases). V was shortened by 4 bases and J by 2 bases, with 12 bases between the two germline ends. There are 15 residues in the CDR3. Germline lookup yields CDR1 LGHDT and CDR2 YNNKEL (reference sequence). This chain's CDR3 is CASSPRDSTYNEQFF. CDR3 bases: TGTGCCAGCAGCCCGCGGGACAGCACCTACAATGAGCAGTTCTTC.

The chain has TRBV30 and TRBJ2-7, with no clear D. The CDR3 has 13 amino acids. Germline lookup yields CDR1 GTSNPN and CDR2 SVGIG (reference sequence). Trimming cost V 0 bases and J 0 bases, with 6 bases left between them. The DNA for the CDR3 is TGTGCCTGGAGTGTACAGATCTCCTACGAGCAGTACTTC. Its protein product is CAWSVQISYEQYF.